This is a list of T cell receptor beta chains from one sample in a study of T-cell memory formation after mild COVID-19. TCRdb fed the 5' RACE reads into MiXCR, producing one record per CDR3 protein. There are approximately 570,000 distinct CDR3 sequences in the sample; roughly 18% occur only once, and 12% lies in the top ten. Sequences were obtained from PBMCs or a T cell subset sorted from them (not recorded which). These receptors came from an adult woman who had mild COVID-19 (a few samples of this study predate the infection). Cell type and time point are not known. Each CDR3 is given with its conserved first and last residue.

>TRBJ2-6|TRBV6-5
CATWRLAGWTVNSGANVLTF
>TRBJ2-1|TRBV14
CASSHLSSGEQFF
>TRBJ2-5|TRBV5-4
CASSLEAVAQETQYF
>TRBJ2-5|TRBV24-1
CATSDSGQVQETQYF
>TRBJ1-1|TRBV7-9
CASSFSGTVNTEAFF
>TRBJ1-4|TRBV4-3
CASSQGLYEKLFF
>TRBJ2-5|TRBV7-9
CASSAGTSASGTQYF
>TRBJ2-3|TRBV15
CATSRDRRQRGSTDTQYF
>TRBJ2-1|TRBV9
CASSVGGSGSYNEQFF
>TRBJ2-3|TRBV4-1
CASSLAGISTDTQYF
>TRBJ1-3|TRBV6-5
CASKSSGNTIYF
>TRBJ1-2|TRBV7-9
CASSGELNYGYTF
>TRBJ1-1|TRBV7-2
CASSSGTYHTEAFF
>TRBJ1-2|TRBV20-1
CSARAAGDRGYTF
>TRBJ1-2|TRBV18
CASSPGQGDLLGYTF
>TRBJ2-3|TRBV20-1
CSARELAGGPQGTDTQYF
>TRBJ2-3|TRBV5-1
CASRDSTSGIGTDTQYF
>TRBJ2-3|TRBV19
CASSRLAGGMTDTQYF
>TRBJ1-2|TRBV12-3/TRBV12-4
CASSFVVGSSRYGYTF